These 8 T cell receptor beta chains were sequenced from one sample in a study of Graves' ophthalmopathy and Graves' hyperthyroidism. Researchers took RNA transcripts and amplified TCR beta CDR3 regions from them. HTBI primers were used in a first-round RT-PCR, which preceded a second-round multiplex PCR. A single record per CDR3 protein comes from TCRdb applying MiXCR to the multiplex PCR reads. The sample gives roughly 700,000 distinct CDR3 sequences, 35% to 50% of which show up once; less than 55% is in the top ten. The specimen was peripheral blood. Receptors originate from an adult man with Graves' ophthalmopathy.

This clonotype was detected only a few times. At one end the junction does not follow the germline gene, possibly because of a read error. V usage is TRBV7-8 and J usage is TRBJ1-1, with unresolved D. The CDR3 runs 16 residues. From germline, CDR1 is SGHVS and CDR2 FQNEAQ. The CDR3 region has the DNA TGCGCCAGCAGCCAAGATCTGGTCAGGAGGAACACTGAAGCTTTCTTT. It codes for CASSQDLVRRNTEAFF.

In DNA form, the CDR3 reads TGTGCCACCTCGGTGGGGGGCCGAGAGACCCAGTACTTC. The encoded protein is CATSVGGRETQYF. V usage is TRBV10-3 and J usage is TRBJ2-5; either TRBD1 or TRBD2 may supply D (6 bases each). The V end lost 10 bases, the J end lost 4 bases, and 16 bases lay between the germline ends. The CDR3 totals 13 residues. Germline CDR1 reads ENHRY; CDR2 reads SYGVKD.

This clonotype was counted ten times or more. The chain employs TRBV10-3 and TRBJ2-7, with D perhaps matching TRBD1 (6 bases). The CDR3 extends over 14 amino acids. The germline gives CDR1 ENHRY, CDR2 SYGVKD. Trimming removed 4 bases at V and 1 base at J, with 11 bases between. The CDR3 DNA is TGTGCCATCAGTGTGGAACAGGGATCCTACGAGCAGTACTTC. The encoded protein is CAISVEQGSYEQYF.

The chain combines TRBV12-3 or TRBV12-4 with TRBJ1-6; D not resolved. Deletions cut 6 bases from V and 4 bases from J, with 7 bases between. The CDR3 is 13 amino acids. The CDR3 DNA reads TGTGCCAGCAGCCCAGAGTATAATTCACCCCTCCACTTT. Translation: CASSPEYNSPLHF.

This clonotype has only a few counts. The chain joins TRBV19 to TRBJ1-5; TRBD1 aligns across 7 bases. Germline CDR1 reads LNHDA; CDR2 reads SQIVND (reference sequence). The CDR3 loop spans 16 amino acids. Unmatched junction bases numbered 8, after V lost 3 bases and J lost 3 bases. Written as DNA, the CDR3 is TGTGCCAGTAGTATGGGGGGGACAGCGAACAATCAGCCCCAGCATTTT. Translating it yields CASSMGGTANNQPQHF.

The CDR3 region has the DNA TGTGCCACCAGTGATTTAGCGGGGATGGAGGCTTTCTTT. Protein sequence: CATSDLAGMEAFF. The V and J genes are TRBV24-1 and TRBJ1-1; no clear D. Germline assignment: CDR1 KGHDR and CDR2 SFDVKD. V lost 1 base to trimming and J lost 11 bases, with 13 bases between them. The CDR3 loop spans 13 amino acids.

This clonotype was picked up many times. The rearrangement uses TRBV7-2 and TRBJ2-7; D gene uncertain. The germline V gene encodes CDR1 SGHTA and CDR2 FQGNSA. The CDR3 is made up of 14 amino acids. Trimming removed 1 base from V and 2 bases from J, with 9 bases in between. The CDR3: CASSLDGPTYEQYF. Written as DNA, the CDR3 is TGTGCCAGCAGCTTAGACGGGCCAACCTACGAGCAGTACTTC. The full variable domain, completed using reference TRBV7-2 and TRBJ2-7, is GAGVSQSPSNKVTEKGKDVELRCDPISGHTALYWYRQSLGQGLEFLIYFQGNSAPDKSGLPSDRFSAERTGGSVSTLTIQRTQQEDSAVYLCASSLDGPTYEQYFGPGTRLTVT.

The V gene is TRBV19, the J gene TRBJ1-5; D may be TRBD1 (5 bases). The V end lost 0 bases, the J end lost 6 bases, and 15 bases lay between the germline ends. Per the germline V gene, CDR1 is LNHDA and CDR2 is SQIVND (reference sequence). The CDR3 is 16 amino acids. CDR3: CASSIDGTLGAQPQHF. Written as DNA, the CDR3 is TGTGCCAGTAGTATAGATGGGACTTTAGGGGCTCAGCCCCAGCATTTT.